The 26 T cell receptor beta chains below were found in one sample sequenced in a study of CD8 T cells in ankylosing spondylitis. Antigens of these TCRs are unknown. Study-wide findings and caveats: Made up of fewer than ten highly homologous variants, a TCR beta motif appeared characteristic of ankylosing spondylitis blood.

TCRdb reprocessed the 5' RACE reads with MiXCR, giving one entry per CDR3 protein. The sample consists of roughly 490,000 distinct CDR3 sequences, roughly 5% of them appearing once. Sequencing was done on a sample of blood, either unsorted or a sorted T cell fraction (not recorded which). Receptors originate from a male donor with ankylosing spondylitis.

This clonotype was detected many times. The V and J genes are TRBV7-9 and TRBJ1-4; D might be TRBD1 (5 bases). CDR1 and CDR2 from the germline V gene are SEHNR and FQNEAQ (reference sequence). This CDR3 contains 15 residues. The germline V and J ends were trimmed by 0 bases and 8 bases, with 13 bases remaining between them. As DNA, the CDR3 is TGTGCCAGCAGCTTAGCTGGGGGGATTGGAGAAAAACTGTTTTTT. Its protein product is CASSLAGGIGEKLFF.

The sample holds many counts of this clonotype. The J gene is TRBJ2-3, the V gene TRBV27; the match to TRBD1 covers 10 bases. This CDR3 comprises 16 residues. J was trimmed by 4 bases and V by 5 bases; bases with no gene match: 9. The V gene's germline CDR1 is MNHEY and CDR2 SMNVEV (reference sequence). The chain's CDR3 is CASSRRQGASADTQYF. CDR3 DNA sequence: TGTGCCAGCAGTCGTCGACAGGGGGCTTCGGCAGATACGCAGTATTTT.

V usage is TRBV7-9 and J usage is TRBJ2-3; D could derive from TRBD1 or TRBD2 (5 bases each). Germline values: CDR1 SEHNR, CDR2 FQNEAQ (reference sequence). V lost 1 base, J lost 2 bases, and 13 bases lay in between. The CDR3 is 16 amino acids. The DNA for the CDR3 is TGTGCCAGCAGCTTAGGGGGAGCAGGGTACACAGATACGCAGTATTTT. Translation gives CASSLGGAGYTDTQYF.

This clonotype appeared many times. CDR3 in DNA: TGCAGTGCTAGGGGAGGGTTTGACAATGAGCAGTTCTTC. It specifies CSARGGFDNEQFF. The chain carries TRBV20-1 and TRBJ2-1, with 7 bases identical to TRBD2. Trimming at V came to 3 bases and at J to 5 bases, leaving 4 bases not matched to a gene. This CDR3 spans 13 amino acids. Per the germline V gene, CDR1 is DFQATT and CDR2 is SNEGSKA (reference sequence).

This clonotype was observed at least ten times. The CDR3: CSAKDRAAEAFF. For the CDR3, the DNA is TGCAGTGCTAAAGACAGGGCGGCTGAAGCTTTCTTT. This chain connects TRBV20-1 to TRBJ1-1; 7 nucleotides agree with TRBD1. This CDR3 contains 12 residues. CDR1 is DFQATT, CDR2 SNEGSKA, per germline (reference sequence). Losses at the gene ends were 4 bases for V and 6 bases for J; bases not matched to a gene: 5.

This clonotype occurred many times. The V gene is TRBV7-9, the J gene TRBJ2-5, with D possibly being TRBD1 (5 bases). CDR1 and CDR2 from the germline V gene are SEHNR and FQNEAQ (reference sequence). The length of the CDR3 is 13 residues. The V and J ends lost 3 bases and 2 bases respectively, with 7 bases between them. The CDR3 nucleotides read TGTGCCAGCAGCTTCAGGGCTCAAGAGACCCAGTACTTC. Translation: CASSFRAQETQYF.

This sequence joins TRBV27 and TRBJ2-2; maybe TRBD2 (6 bases). Germline V gives CDR1 MNHEY, CDR2 SMNVEV (reference sequence). V was cut by 8 bases and J by 0 bases, with 10 bases left in between. The CDR3 is made up of 14 amino acids. For the CDR3, the DNA is TGTGCCAGCCACGGGACTCCGAACACCGGGGAGCTGTTTTTT. Translation: CASHGTPNTGELFF.

This clonotype was counted ten times or more. V usage is TRBV7-2 and J usage is TRBJ2-7, with 8 positions matching TRBD1. With V trimmed by 8 bases and J by 3 bases, 3 bases remained unmatched. CDR1 is SGHTA and CDR2 is FQGNSA in the germline V gene. The CDR3 extends over 12 amino acids. The CDR3 bases are TGTGCCAGCGGACAGGGATACTACGAGCAGTACTTC. Translated: CASGQGYYEQYF.

The table lists this clonotype with many counts. The chain is built from TRBV20-1 and TRBJ2-3, with D maybe TRBD2 (5 bases). CDR3 size: 14 residues. V gave up 5 bases and J gave up 3 bases, with 15 bases separating them. Germline V gene data show CDR1 as DFQATT and CDR2 as SNEGSKA (reference sequence). Written as DNA, the CDR3 is TGCAGTGCTTACATCAGCGGCTTTACAGATACGCAGTATTTT. Translating it yields CSAYISGFTDTQYF.

This clonotype was seen many times. The chain carries TRBV5-1 and TRBJ1-4, with no clear D. V was cut by 4 bases and J by 0 bases, with 16 bases left in between. The germline CDR1 and CDR2 sequences are SGHRS and YFSETQ. The CDR3 covers 17 residues. The CDR3 DNA reads TGCGCCAGCAGCCCTCATGTGGGATCCCCAACTAATGAAAAACTGTTTTTT. It yields the protein CASSPHVGSPTNEKLFF.

Worth noting for this clonotype: This clone may be a read error of a much larger clone one base away. This chain connects TRBV5-4 to TRBJ1-4, with 7 bases matching TRBD1. The CDR3 length is 13 residues. Germline CDR1 reads SGHNT; CDR2 reads YYREEE (reference sequence). Trimming cost V 8 bases and J 8 bases; bases outside gene matches: 9. CDR3 region: CARSGGTEEKLFF. The CDR3 DNA sequence: TGTGCCAGGAGCGGGGGGACAGAAGAAAAACTGTTTTTT.

This clonotype was picked up many times. The chain uses TRBV4-1 and TRBJ2-1; no clear D. V shed 4 bases and J shed 9 bases, with 19 bases lying between them. The germline V gene encodes CDR1 MGHRA and CDR2 YSYEKL. The CDR3 is 15 residues long. CDR3 sequence (DNA): TGCGCCAGCAGCCCCCTGTACGTCGGCGGCCCTGAGCAGTTCTTC. Translation gives CASSPLYVGGPEQFF.

In this sample, this clonotype turned up many times. This chain joins TRBV27 and TRBJ2-3; 8 positions agree with TRBD2. J lost 8 bases, V lost 5 bases, and 24 bases had no gene match. Germline V lookup: CDR1 MNHEY, CDR2 SMNVEV (reference sequence). CDR3 length equals 19 residues. The CDR3 DNA is TGTGCCAGCAGTGAAGGACTAGCCCGCGTCCTGCTTGCCGATGCTACGCAGTATTTT. Translated: CASSEGLARVLLADATQYF.

The sample holds many counts of this clonotype. The rearrangement uses TRBV12-3 or TRBV12-4 and TRBJ2-4; D call uncertain. The V end lost 8 bases, the J end lost 6 bases, and 14 bases lay between the germline ends. The CDR3 consists of 13 residues. In DNA form, the CDR3 reads TGTGCCAGCGGACGCAGTCTGAGAAACATTCAGTACTTC. Encoded protein: CASGRSLRNIQYF.

The chain carries TRBV7-9 and TRBJ2-5, with a tentative D call TRBD1 (5 bases). V shed 4 bases and J shed 6 bases, with 12 bases lying between them. Germline V gene data show CDR1 as SEHNR and CDR2 as FQNEAQ (reference sequence). This CDR3 region has 13 residues. CDR3 in amino acids: CASSYPGPKTQYF. CDR3 DNA: TGTGCCAGCAGCTATCCAGGGCCAAAGACCCAGTACTTC.

This clonotype was picked up many times. This sequence joins TRBV5-1 and TRBJ2-1; D not resolved. CDR1 and CDR2 (germline): SGHRS, YFSETQ. The ends were cut back, 1 base at V and 6 bases at J, with 5 bases in the middle. This CDR3 is 12 amino acids long. The DNA of the CDR3 is TGCGCCAGCAGCTTGACTGCCAATGAGCAGTTCTTC. It is translated as CASSLTANEQFF.

Ten or more counts support this clonotype. V usage is TRBV7-9 and J usage is TRBJ1-1, with D possibly TRBD1 on 5 matching bases. The CDR3 sequence is 15 residues long. The ends were cut back, 1 base at V and 1 base at J, with 10 bases in the middle. Germline-derived CDR1 and CDR2 are SEHNR and FQNEAQ (reference sequence). The CDR3 loop is CASSLGGTKNTEAFF. In DNA, the CDR3 is TGTGCCAGCAGCTTAGGAGGGACGAAGAACACTGAAGCTTTCTTT.

The V call is TRBV12-3 or TRBV12-4, the J call TRBJ2-7; 9 bases agree with TRBD2. V lost 3 bases and J lost 4; bases outside the gene matches: 4. CDR3 length: 14 amino acids. DNA for the CDR3: TGTGCCAGCAGTTTTTTTACTAGCGGGTACGAGCAGTACTTC. Encoded protein: CASSFFTSGYEQYF.

This clonotype occurred many times. The chain uses TRBV27 and TRBJ1-2; D is perhaps TRBD1 (6 bases). The V end lost 5 bases, the J end lost 8 bases, and 18 bases lay between the germline ends. The CDR3 totals 14 residues. The germline gives CDR1 MNHEY, CDR2 SMNVEV (reference sequence). The CDR3 bases are TGTGCCAGCAGTCCTACGTGGGGGGCGGGGGGCTACACCTTC. This gives the protein CASSPTWGAGGYTF.

This clonotype was seen only a few times. The chain links TRBV12-3 or TRBV12-4 to TRBJ1-1; a weak D match, TRBD1 (5 bases). V dropped 4 bases and J dropped 4 bases, with 7 bases sitting between them. The CDR3 totals 12 residues. The CDR3 here is CASSWQGTEAFF. In nucleotides, the CDR3 is TGTGCCAGCAGTTGGCAGGGCACTGAAGCTTTCTTT.

This clonotype has a count of ten or more. The CDR3 here is CATSREVAGGTDTQYF. CDR3 coding DNA: TGTGCCACCAGCAGAGAGGTCGCGGGAGGAACAGATACGCAGTATTTT. The chain combines TRBV15 with TRBJ2-3; 8 bases fit TRBD2. V trimming: 0 bases; J trimming: 3 bases; junction bases outside the gene matches: 5. The CDR3 length is 16 residues. CDR1 and CDR2 (germline): LNHNV, YYDKDF (reference sequence). The entire variable domain, with the rest obtained from reference TRBV15 and TRBJ2-3, is as follows: DAMVIQNPRYQVTQFGKPVTLSCSQTLNHNVMYWYQQKSSQAPKLLFHYYDKDFNNEADTPDNFQSRRPNTSFCFLDIRSPGLGDTAMYLCATSREVAGGTDTQYFGPGTRLTVL.

In this sample, this clonotype turned up many times. The chain joins TRBV5-1 to TRBJ1-1; weak D call: TRBD1 (6 bases). CDR3 length: 14 residues. Germline CDR1 SGHRS, CDR2 YFSETQ. V was trimmed by 4 bases and J by 0 bases, leaving 10 bases between them. This CDR3 reads CASSAGQLNTEAFF. The DNA for the CDR3 is TGCGCCAGCAGCGCCGGACAGTTGAACACTGAAGCTTTCTTT.

This clonotype was counted at least ten times. The chain uses TRBV21-1 and TRBJ1-4; the listed D gene, TRBD1, was not tested against the DNA. TRBV21-1 is shown as a pseudogene. This CDR3 comprises 17 residues. CDR3: CASSSAPGRTTNEKLFF. The CDR3 DNA reads TGTGCCAGCAGCTCCGCCCCGGGAAGGACAACTAATGAAAAACTGTTTTTT.

There are many counts of this clonotype. This chain links TRBV20-1 with TRBJ1-5; tentative D call: TRBD1 (5 bases). V lost 0 bases and J 0 bases, leaving 12 bases between the germline ends. CDR1 is DFQATT, CDR2 SNEGSKA, per germline (reference sequence). The CDR3 is made up of 16 amino acids. CDR3 loop: CSARDPTDYSNQPQHF. DNA of the CDR3: TGCAGTGCTAGAGACCCGACAGATTATAGCAATCAGCCCCAGCATTTT.

In this sample, this clonotype turned up many times. The rearrangement joins TRBV12-3 or TRBV12-4 to TRBJ2-7; D is unresolved. The ends were cut back, 2 bases at V and 7 bases at J, with 9 bases in the middle. This CDR3 has 12 residues. CDR3 DNA: TGTGCCAGCAGTTTAAGGGCGTGGGAGCAGTACTTC. It encodes CASSLRAWEQYF.

The chain employs TRBV20-1 and TRBJ2-1; 9 positions agree with TRBD2. Germline CDR1 is DFQATT and CDR2 is SNEGSKA (reference sequence). The CDR3 has 16 amino acids. V shed 0 bases, J shed 3 bases, and the junction held 6 bases outside the gene matches. CDR3 residues: CSARDVTSGRYNEQFF. The CDR3 coding sequence is TGCAGTGCTAGAGATGTAACTAGCGGGCGCTACAATGAGCAGTTCTTC.